This section outlines one T cell receptor beta chain sequence together with its context. These data belong to a study of control samples from healthy donors and cancer patients. Clones were read by immunoSEQ multiplex PCR, and TCRdb kept only the in-frame ones, dropping some. This sample has under 450,000 clones, with 90% found just once. The CDR3 extends over 13 amino acids. The V end lost 3 bases, the J end lost 3 bases, and 8 bases lay between the germline ends. Looked up from germline, CDR1 is MDHEN and CDR2 is SYDVKM. The sequenced sample consisted of PBMCs. The chain couples TRBV28 to TRBJ2-5; the D gene is possibly TRBD1 (6 bases). The TCR was taken from a man aged 40-50 years with head and neck cancer. DNA for the CDR3: TGTGCCAGCAGTTTCCACAGGGAAGAGACCCAGTACTTC. Amino acids: CASSFHREETQYF.